The text below deals with one TCR beta chain. What it recognizes is unknown. This specimen belongs to a study of vaccination and CD4 T cells after COVID-19. The assay that was used to sequence DNA from cultured CD4+ T cells was the Oncomine TCR Beta short-read assay. TCRdb reanalysed the PCR reads using MiXCR and keeps one entry per CDR3 protein. The data hold around 19,000 distinct CDR3 sequences, with less than 50% observed a single time. Treatment meaning: roughly ten-day PBMC culture with coronavirus spike peptide pools or control peptides (ViraFEST assay). CDR1 is MNHNS and CDR2 is SASEGT in the germline V gene. The CDR3 is 18 residues long. V trimming: 3 bases; J trimming: 2 bases; junction bases outside the gene matches: 13.

The sequence was collected from a human donor who had recovered from COVID-19. Sequencing was carried out using CD4+ T cells from blood, cultured in vitro. The chain links TRBV6-1 to TRBJ1-1; 9 bases line up with TRBD1. CDR3 sequence: CASSEPPRGTGSNTEAFF. CDR3 in DNA: TGTGCCAGCAGTGAGCCCCCGAGAGGGACAGGGTCAAACACTGAAGCTTTCTTT.